This TCR beta chain was sequenced during a study of neurological immune-mediated disorders. The sample holds many counts of this clonotype. Trimming removed 3 bases from V and 10 bases from J, with 20 bases in between. The CDR3 has 14 residues. Germline CDR1 reads DFQATT; CDR2 reads SNEGSKA (reference sequence). TCRdb processed the 5' RACE reads anew with MiXCR; each CDR3 protein has one entry. Of nearly 45,000 distinct CDR3 sequences listed, roughly an eighth are singletons. This sequence originates from a female donor in good health. The chain uses TRBV20-1 and TRBJ2-3; D is tentatively TRBD1 or TRBD2 (5 bases each). The sample was PBMCs. CDR3 sequence: CSASEGRGPNSQYF. CDR3 nucleotide sequence: TGCAGTGCTAGCGAGGGACGAGGACCCAATTCGCAGTATTTT.